This TCR beta chain was obtained from a study of T cell responses to AZD1222 COVID-19 vaccine. Overall study context: Second-dose timings of about 4 or about 12 weeks were pooled. Study-level points and caveats: Sampled repertoires all dated from after the peak T cell response. Variant regions that are unmutated are reportedly the target of nearly half of spike-specific TCRs.

J gave up 4 bases and V 1 base, and 7 bases lay outside the gene matches. CDR1 and CDR2 (germline): LNHNV, YYDKDF (reference sequence). CDR3 length: 15 amino acids. Assay: immunoSEQ multiplex PCR; the TCRdb copy retains only in-frame clones and omits some. The table shows 84,000 or so clones, with roughly nine tenths occurring only once. To note about this clone: The target antigen is unknown.

The receptor was derived from an adult in good health. The rearrangement joins TRBV15 to TRBJ2-7, with TRBD1 matching over 7 bases. The material sequenced was peripheral blood, taken on day 0 of AZD1222 vaccination. CDR3 coding DNA: TGTGCCACCAGCAGAGCGACAGGGTCGAAGTACGAGCAGTACTTC. Encoded protein: CATSRATGSKYEQYF.